The present T cell receptor (beta chain) was sequenced within a study of cytomegalovirus exposure and HLA in healthy donors. With respect to this clone: Its cognate antigen is unknown.

The PCR made use of 60 Vbeta and 13 Jbeta primers. The protocol was immunoSEQ multiplex PCR, while the TCRdb copy is restricted to in-frame clones and leaves out a portion. The sample has 100,000 to 150,000 clones, roughly 85% seen once. CDR1 SNHLY and CDR2 FYNNEI come from the germline V gene. V gave up 7 bases and J gave up 4 bases; unmatched junction bases: 4. This CDR3 region has 13 residues. General observations from the study: It was only CMV serostatus that was available as immune exposure information. V- and J-gene trimming of TCR beta was linked (in a later analysis) to a missense DCLRE1C variant.

Sequencing was performed on PBMCs. V usage is TRBV2 and J usage is TRBJ1-2; 9 nucleotides line up with TRBD1. The source of this sequence is a man younger than 30 in good health and CMV-seropositive. DNA for the CDR3: TGTGCCAGCACCAGACAGGGGGGCTATGGCTACACCTTC. This translates into CASTRQGGYGYTF.